The 2 T cell receptor beta chains reported below all come from one sample, sequenced in a study of blood T cell repertoires in COVID-19. Generated by immunoSEQ multiplex PCR, the TCRdb table keeps only in-frame clones and is missing some. The sample contains approximately 330,000 clones, over 80% of which appear only once. Sequencing used peripheral blood. These receptors came from a man aged 25 to 40 with COVID-19, enrolled during active disease.

The chain carries TRBV19 and TRBJ2-1; 7 nucleotides line up with TRBD2. From germline, CDR1 is LNHDA and CDR2 SQIVND (reference sequence). With 6 bases clipped from V and 4 bases from J, the junction kept 3 bases outside the gene matches. The CDR3 has 13 amino acids. Here the CDR3 reads CASSREGYNEQFF. Written as DNA, the CDR3 is TGTGCCAGTAGCAGGGAGGGATACAATGAGCAGTTCTTC. Full variable domain (remainder filled in from reference TRBV19 and TRBJ2-1): DGGITQSPKYLFRKEGQNVTLSCEQNLNHDAMYWYRQDPGQGLRLIYYSQIVNDFQKGDIAEGYSVSREKKESFPLTVTSAQKNPTAFYLCASSREGYNEQFFGPGTRLTVL.

The chain combines TRBV7-2 with TRBJ2-3, with TRBD2 identical over 8 bases. V shed 1 base, J shed 1 base, and the junction held 4 bases outside the gene matches. Germline V CDR1 and CDR2: SGHTA, FQGNSA. The CDR3 is 16 amino acids. Written as DNA, the CDR3 is TGTGCCAGCAGCTTAGGGGGTAGCGGGGGCACAGATACGCAGTATTTT. As protein: CASSLGGSGGTDTQYF.